These 5 T cell receptor beta chains share one sample of origin, sequenced in a study of T cell clonality in common variable immunodeficiency. Study-level results: Reportedly, TCR beta sequences from common variable immunodeficiency showed fewer deletions and N-nucleotide insertions.

TCRdb keeps only in-frame clones here, not all; method: immunoSEQ multiplex PCR. This table holds around 16,000 clones. No cognate antigen is known for these TCRs. Sequenced sample: peripheral blood mononuclear cells. The receptors here all came from a human donor with common variable immunodeficiency.

Remarks on this clone: From the germline J gene comes the end of the CDR3, since the read stops 3 residues before it. The rearrangement joins TRBV30 to TRBJ2-7; 7 bases are shared with TRBD1. The CDR3 contains 11 residues. The V segment lost 7 bases and the J segment 3 bases; nucleotides outside the gene matches: 3. CDR1 is GTSNPN, CDR2 SVGIG, per germline (reference sequence). CDR3 region: CASGQNYEQYF. The CDR3 DNA, read in part, is TGTGCCTCGGGACAGAACTACGAG.

Worth noting for this clone: The read is 3 residues too short to cover the CDR3 end, so that end is filled in from the germline J gene. The chain recombines TRBV7-2 with TRBJ2-7; 8 bases align to TRBD2. The germline CDR1 and CDR2 sequences are SGHTA and FQGNSA. Unmatched junction bases numbered 7, after V lost 2 bases and J lost 4 bases. This CDR3 has 15 residues. CDR3 DNA (partial): TGTGCCAGCAGCTTACCCGGGACTAGTCTATACGAG. It yields the protein CASSLPGTSLYE. The whole CDR3 protein reads CASSLPGTSLYEQYF. The full variable domain, with the rest looked up from reference TRBV7-2 and TRBJ2-7, is GAGVSQSPSNKVTEKGKDVELRCDPISGHTALYWYRQSLGQGLEFLIYFQGNSAPDKSGLPSDRFSAERTGGSVSTLTIQRTQQEDSAVYLCASSLPGTSLYEQYFGPGTRLTVT.

A note on this clone: The read falls 3 residues short of the CDR3 end, and the missing part is taken from the germline J gene. The gene calls are TRBV11-2 and TRBJ2-5, with D possibly being TRBD1 (5 bases). The CDR3 is 15 residues long. CDR1 SGHAT and CDR2 FQNNGV come from the germline V gene. V was clipped by 3 bases and J by 2 bases, with 13 bases between them. CDR3 sequence reads: CASSLLQGWQETQYF. The sequenced CDR3 bases are TGTGCCAGCAGCTTGCTCCAGGGTTGGCAAGAGACC.

This clone is classed as medium-sized (0.01 to 0.1%) by frequency. The read halts 3 residues ahead of the CDR3 end, with the missing end drawn from the germline J gene. This chain links TRBV6-2 or TRBV6-3 with TRBJ1-2; 9 positions agree with TRBD1. Per the germline V gene, CDR1 is MNHEY and CDR2 is SVGEGT. V trimming: 6 bases; J trimming: 4 bases; junction bases outside the gene matches: 6. The CDR3 is made up of 14 amino acids. The sequenced part of the CDR3 DNA is TGTGCCAGCAGCCGGGACAGGGTTGCCTATGGC. Its protein is CASSRDRVAYG. In full, the CDR3 is CASSRDRVAYGYTF.

A remark on this clone: With the read ending 3 residues before the CDR3 end, the germline J gene is used to fill in that end. V usage is TRBV7-3 and J usage is TRBJ2-1; a weak D match, TRBD1 (5 bases). Germline CDR1 and CDR2: SGHTA and FQGTGA. V dropped 5 bases and J dropped 6 bases, with 14 bases sitting between them. CDR3 size: 14 residues. The sequenced CDR3 bases are TGTGCCAGCAGCACATCAGGGTCGGGCAATGAG. Translating gives CASSTSGSGNE. The entire CDR3 reads CASSTSGSGNEQFF.